The 29 T cell receptor beta chains below come from one sample, sequenced in a study of blood T cell repertoires in COVID-19. Sequencing used immunoSEQ multiplex PCR; TCRdb keeps in-frame clones, though not all of them. This table has about 110,000 clones, about three quarters appearing once. Sequenced: peripheral blood. Receptors originate from a man at least 80 years old with acute or convalescent COVID-19.

The rearrangement links TRBV5-4 to TRBJ2-7; possibly TRBD2 for D (6 bases). This CDR3 is 15 amino acids long. V gave up 4 bases and J gave up 3 bases, with 17 bases separating them. Germline assignment: CDR1 SGHNT and CDR2 YYREEE (reference sequence). DNA of the CDR3: TGTGCCAGCAGCCCCGAGGCGGGGTACATCTACGAGCAGTACTTC. Translated, it gives CASSPEAGYIYEQYF. The full variable domain, with the rest looked up from reference TRBV5-4 and TRBJ2-7, is ETGVTQSPTHLIKTRGQQVTLRCSSQSGHNTVSWYQQALGQGPQFIFQYYREEENGRGNFPPRFSGLQFPNYSSELNVNALELDDSALYLCASSPEAGYIYEQYFGPGTRLTVT.

This clone was recorded many times. The rearrangement links TRBV19 to TRBJ1-1; perhaps TRBD1 as D (6 bases). This CDR3 contains 14 residues. Germline V lookup: CDR1 LNHDA, CDR2 SQIVND (reference sequence). The V end lost 9 bases, the J end lost 0 bases, and 14 bases lay between the germline ends. The CDR3: CASGPGQLNTEAFF. For the CDR3, the DNA is TGTGCCAGCGGACCGGGACAACTGAACACTGAAGCTTTCTTT.

The sample holds one count of this clone. The chain has TRBV6-5 and TRBJ1-2; 11 positions agree with TRBD1. Germline CDR1 MNHEY, CDR2 SVGAGI. The V and J ends lost 6 bases and 2 bases, in that order; junction bases with no gene match: 2. The CDR3 runs 14 residues. The CDR3: CASRGQGGNYGYTF. CDR3 DNA: TGTGCCAGCAGGGGACAGGGGGGGAACTATGGCTACACCTTC.

The sample holds a few counts of this clone. The genes are TRBV11-2 and TRBJ2-3; D possibly corresponds to TRBD2 (6 bases). The ends were cut back, 6 bases at V and 3 bases at J, with 13 bases in the middle. Germline CDR1 SGHAT, CDR2 FQNNGV. This CDR3 spans 14 amino acids. This CDR3 reads CASSSRDFTDTQYF. CDR3 nucleotides: TGTGCCAGCAGTTCCCGGGACTTTACAGATACGCAGTATTTT.

V is TRBV6-2 or TRBV6-3 and J is TRBJ1-4, with TRBD1 identical over 9 bases. Germline V gene lookup returns CDR1 MNHEY and CDR2 SVGEGT. The V segment lost 2 bases and the J segment 8 bases; nucleotides outside the gene matches: 9. CDR3 length: 16 amino acids. The CDR3 DNA reads as TGTGCCAGCAGTTACATCGGGACAGGGCGACGAGAAAAACTGTTTTTT. Translated: CASSYIGTGRREKLFF.

This clone appeared a few times. This chain uses TRBV7-2 with TRBJ2-7; 7 bases line up with TRBD2. Trimming at V came to 1 base and at J to 7 bases, leaving 7 bases not matched to a gene. The CDR3 is 14 residues long. Per the germline V gene, CDR1 is SGHTA and CDR2 is FQGNSA. In DNA, the CDR3 is TGTGCCAGCAGCTTAGGGCGGGAGATGGGGGAGCAGTACTTC. This encodes CASSLGREMGEQYF.

The chain joins TRBV2 to TRBJ1-5; 9 bases are shared with TRBD1. The CDR3 length is 12 residues. J gave up 4 bases and V 9 bases, and 1 base lay outside the gene matches. Germline V CDR1 and CDR2: SNHLY, FYNNEI. The CDR3 region is CASDRGNQPQHF. CDR3 DNA: TGTGCCAGTGACAGGGGGAATCAGCCCCAGCATTTT.

This clone was recorded once. V usage is TRBV6-6 and J usage is TRBJ1-4; TRBD1 agrees at 8 bases. This CDR3 is 14 amino acids long. After removal of 6 bases from V and 5 bases from J, the junction contained 5 bases not matched to a gene. Germline CDR1 MNHNY, CDR2 SVGAGI (reference sequence). CDR3 region: CASRNRGENEKLFF. In DNA, the CDR3 is TGTGCCAGCAGAAACAGGGGGGAAAATGAAAAACTGTTTTTT.

The chain recombines TRBV15 with TRBJ2-2; 7 bases are shared with TRBD2. The CDR3 sequence is 15 residues long. With V trimmed by 8 bases and J by 5 bases, 11 bases remained unmatched. Germline-derived CDR1 and CDR2 are LNHNV and YYDKDF (reference sequence). The CDR3 here is CATGAGGRSTGELFF. The CDR3 DNA follows: TGTGCCACCGGGGCGGGCGGGAGAAGTACCGGGGAGCTGTTTTTT.

The rearrangement uses TRBV3-1 (or the pseudogene TRBV3-2) and TRBJ2-5; 7 bases match TRBD2. This CDR3 spans 16 amino acids. V gave up 4 bases and J gave up 4 bases; unmatched junction bases: 12. CDR1 and CDR2 from the germline V gene are LGHDT and YNNKEL (reference sequence). The CDR3 spells CASSRRSGTNGETQYF. CDR3 DNA sequence: TGTGCCAGCAGCCGACGGAGCGGGACGAACGGAGAGACCCAGTACTTC.

This clone was observed a handful of times. This chain connects TRBV6-5 to TRBJ2-5, with 11 bases aligning to TRBD1. There are 14 residues in the CDR3. Looked up from germline, CDR1 is MNHEY and CDR2 is SVGAGI. V shed 8 bases, J shed 5 bases, and the junction held 7 bases outside the gene matches. CDR3 coding DNA: TGTGCCAGCGGGGACAGGGGGAATCGGGAGACCCAGTACTTC. Translated, it gives CASGDRGNRETQYF.

This clone appeared a few times. The CDR3 nucleotides are TGCGCCAGCAGCCAAGAGACGGGAGTAGGGGAGCTGTTTTTT. Its protein is CASSQETGVGELFF. This chain connects TRBV4-3 to TRBJ2-2, with TRBD2 as a possible D gene (6 bases). The germline V and J ends were trimmed by 0 bases and 8 bases, with 10 bases remaining between them. The CDR3 contains 14 residues. CDR1 is LGHNA and CDR2 is YSLEER in the germline V gene.

The J gene is TRBJ2-1, the V gene TRBV11-3, with D possibly matching TRBD1 (5 bases). The CDR3 totals 12 residues. The V end lost 4 bases, the J end lost 6 bases, and 7 bases lay between the germline ends. CDR1 is SGHNT and CDR2 is YENEEA in the germline V gene. The CDR3 loop reads CASSSQGNEQFF. The CDR3 region has the DNA TGTGCCAGCAGCTCCCAGGGCAATGAGCAGTTCTTC.

The chain recombines TRBV29-1 with TRBJ1-1, with D unclear. The CDR3 length is 13 residues. The V gene lost 5 bases and the J gene lost 1 base, with 11 bases spanning the gap. Germline CDR1 is SQVTM and CDR2 is ANQGSEA. The CDR3 nucleotides are TGCAGCGTTTTCTCTGAGAAGAACACTGAAGCTTTCTTT. Encoded protein: CSVFSEKNTEAFF.

This clone has only a few counts. This sequence joins TRBV18 and TRBJ2-7; 7 bases are a match to TRBD2. CDR3 size: 14 residues. V lost 3 bases and J lost 5; bases outside the gene matches: 7. Germline V gene lookup returns CDR1 KGHSH and CDR2 LQKENI. The CDR3 DNA sequence: TGTGCCAGCTCACCGGCGGGCGGGAGCGACGAGCAGTACTTC. Its translation: CASSPAGGSDEQYF.

This clone was observed a single time. The chain uses TRBV5-1 and TRBJ1-4; unclear D gene. This CDR3 has 15 residues. V was shortened by 4 bases and J by 5 bases, with 15 bases between the two germline ends. Germline V gene sequence: CDR1 SGHRS, CDR2 YFSETQ. In DNA, the CDR3 is TGCGCCAGCAGCGCGGGCCAACGCGTAAATGAAAAACTGTTTTTT. It is translated as CASSAGQRVNEKLFF. Full variable domain (remainder filled in from reference TRBV5-1 and TRBJ1-4): KAGVTQTPRYLIKTRGQQVTLSCSPISGHRSVSWYQQTPGQGLQFLFEYFSETQRNKGNFPGRFSGRQFSNSRSEMNVSTLELGDSALYLCASSAGQRVNEKLFFGSGTQLSVL.

This clone occurred once. The chain recombines TRBV7-9 with TRBJ1-3, with D hard to call. V gave up 5 bases and J gave up 0 bases, with 8 bases separating them. The germline V gene encodes CDR1 SEHNR and CDR2 FQNEAQ (reference sequence). This CDR3 spans 14 amino acids. The CDR3 DNA is TGTGCCAGCAGCCGCGGCTACTCTGGAAACACCATATATTTT. Translated, it gives CASSRGYSGNTIYF.

J is TRBJ2-6 and V is TRBV28; D not resolved. Germline assignment: CDR1 MDHEN and CDR2 SYDVKM. This CDR3 contains 12 residues. The CDR3: CQNSSGANVLTF. In DNA form, the CDR3 reads TGTCAAAACAGCTCTGGGGCCAACGTCCTGACTTTC. The whole variable domain, remainder taken from reference TRBV28 and TRBJ2-6, is DVKVTQSSRYLVKRTGEKVFLECVQDMDHENMFWYRQDPGLGLRLIYFSYDVKMKEKGDIPEGYSVSREKKERFSLILESASTNQTSMYLCQNSSGANVLTFGAGSRLTVL.

The chain employs TRBV20-1 and TRBJ2-1; tentative D call: TRBD2 (6 bases). Trimming cost V 3 bases and J 2 bases, with 17 bases left between them. The germline CDR1 and CDR2 sequences are DFQATT and SNEGSKA (reference sequence). The CDR3 is 16 residues long. CDR3 in amino acids: CSASNLGSSAYNEQFF. Written as DNA, the CDR3 is TGCAGTGCTAGTAATCTCGGGAGCAGCGCCTACAATGAGCAGTTCTTC.

V usage is TRBV7-6 and J usage is TRBJ2-5; the D gene is possibly TRBD2 (6 bases). V was pared by 5 bases and J by 5 bases, with 21 bases between. The germline gives CDR1 SGHVS, CDR2 FNYEAQ. The CDR3 spans 16 residues. CDR3 coding DNA: TGTGCCAGCAGCCCCCGTTCAGACGGGAGAGGCGAGACCCAGTACTTC. As protein: CASSPRSDGRGETQYF.

There are a few counts of this clone. The rearrangement joins TRBV7-9 to TRBJ2-3; 8 nucleotides align to TRBD2. Looked up from germline, CDR1 is SEHNR and CDR2 is FQNEAQ (reference sequence). This CDR3 contains 16 residues. The junction had 11 bases not matched to a gene; V was cut back by 6 bases and J by 3 bases. This CDR3 is CASSSTGTRLTDTQYF. The DNA of the CDR3 is TGTGCCAGCAGTTCTACCGGGACTAGGTTAACAGATACGCAGTATTTT. Full variable domain (missing parts from reference TRBV7-9 and TRBJ2-3): DTGVSQNPRHKITKRGQNVTFRCDPISEHNRLYWYRQTLGQGPEFLTYFQNEAQLEKSRLLSDRFSAERPKGSFSTLEIQRTEQGDSAMYLCASSSTGTRLTDTQYFGPGTRLTVL.

The chain links TRBV7-3 to TRBJ2-2; the match to TRBD1 covers 9 bases. The germline gives CDR1 SGHTA, CDR2 FQGTGA. V was pared by 6 bases and J by 5 bases, with 4 bases of the junction left unmatched. This CDR3 contains 14 residues. CDR3 in amino acids: CASRPGTGTGELFF. CDR3 in DNA: TGTGCCAGCAGGCCCGGGACAGGGACCGGGGAGCTGTTTTTT.

The rearrangement joins TRBV5-1 to TRBJ2-3, with TRBD1 identical over 9 bases. The CDR3 runs to 14 residues. Germline V gene lookup returns CDR1 SGHRS and CDR2 YFSETQ. The trim removed 4 bases at V and 3 bases at J, leaving 3 bases unmatched. CDR3 DNA: TGCGCCAGCAGCGCGACAGGGGGGACAGATACGCAGTATTTT. It yields the protein CASSATGGTDTQYF.

This clone was counted a few times. The chain recombines TRBV11-2 with TRBJ2-1; 7 bases align to TRBD2. Germline V gene sequence: CDR1 SGHAT, CDR2 FQNNGV. V was pared by 5 bases and J by 2 bases, with 6 bases of the junction left unmatched. This CDR3 comprises 15 residues. The CDR3 nucleotides read TGTGCCAGCAGCCCCGATGGGGGGGCCTACAATGAGCAGTTCTTC. Translating gives CASSPDGGAYNEQFF.

This rearrangement joins TRBV5-4 to TRBJ1-1, with 8 bases identical to TRBD1. CDR3 length: 16 residues. Trimming took 4 bases from V and 2 from J; bases not matched to a gene: 10. Germline V gene sequence: CDR1 SGHNT, CDR2 YYREEE (reference sequence). The CDR3 is CASSPASRGLNTEAFF. The DNA for the CDR3 is TGTGCCAGCAGCCCAGCCAGCAGGGGGCTAAACACTGAAGCTTTCTTT.

The genes are TRBV28 and TRBJ2-3, with TRBD1 matching over 7 bases. Unmatched junction bases numbered 4, after V lost 2 bases and J lost 2 bases. The CDR3 contains 15 residues. CDR1 and CDR2 (germline): MDHEN, SYDVKM. The CDR3 loop reads CASSLNRGYTDTQYF. The CDR3 bases are TGTGCCAGCAGTTTAAACAGGGGATACACAGATACGCAGTATTTT.

The sample holds a few counts of this clone. The chain combines TRBV29-1 with TRBJ1-1, with D hard to call. The V and J ends lost 8 bases and 1 base respectively, with 11 bases between them. The germline V gene has CDR1 SQVTM and CDR2 ANQGSEA. The CDR3 loop spans 12 amino acids. CDR3 sequence: CSTSEGNTEAFF. DNA for the CDR3: TGCAGCACCTCAGAGGGGAACACTGAAGCTTTCTTT.

The chain is built from TRBV10-1 and TRBJ2-3; TRBD2 agrees at 9 bases. Trimming took 8 bases from V and 5 from J; bases not matched to a gene: 5. This CDR3 region has 13 residues. Germline V gene sequence: CDR1 WNHNN, CDR2 SYGVQD (reference sequence). The CDR3 spells CASAVTSGDTQYF. DNA of the CDR3: TGCGCCAGCGCCGTGACTAGCGGAGATACGCAGTATTTT.

The chain uses TRBV24-1 and TRBJ2-5, with D maybe TRBD1 (7 bases). CDR3 size: 16 residues. The V end lost 0 bases, the J end lost 4 bases, and 14 bases lay between the germline ends. Germline V gene lookup returns CDR1 KGHDR and CDR2 SFDVKD. The CDR3 DNA reads TGTGCCACCAGTGATTTGCGACAGGGAGGCGGAGAGACCCAGTACTTC. It is translated as CATSDLRQGGGETQYF.